The present T cell receptor (beta chain) was sequenced within a study of cytomegalovirus exposure and HLA in healthy donors. About this clone itself: The antigen remains undetermined.

Study-level findings and limits: In a later analysis, parvovirus B19, influenza, CMV and Epstein-Barr virus appeared linked to several top co-occurrence clusters. The investigators catalogued 164 TCR beta chains as cytomegalovirus-associated.

The CDR3 sequence is 17 residues long. The germline V gene has CDR1 SGHRS and CDR2 YFSETQ. The V end was cut by 4 bases, the J end by 5 bases, with 21 bases between. Both 60 Vbeta primers and 13 Jbeta primers went into the PCR. Using immunoSEQ multiplex PCR, the repertoire was profiled, and TCRdb retains in-frame clones only, with some absent. Of about 120,000 clones in the sample, approximately 76% were seen once. V usage is TRBV5-1 and J usage is TRBJ1-4; D might be TRBD1 (6 bases). The specimen sequenced was PBMCs. The receptor's source is a middle-aged man in good health and CMV-seropositive. Written as DNA, the CDR3 is TGCGCCAGCAGCGCCCAGGTAGTGGGGGCAAAGAATGAAAAACTGTTTTTT. Translating gives CASSAQVVGAKNEKLFF.